Listed here are 23 T cell receptor beta chains from one sample, sequenced in a study of cytomegalovirus exposure and HLA in healthy donors. It was with 60 Vbeta and 13 Jbeta primers that the PCR ran. Using immunoSEQ multiplex PCR, the repertoire was profiled, and TCRdb retains in-frame clones only, with some absent. The data show about 240,000 clones, about 80% seen once. The source material was PBMCs. The receptors shown here come from a woman between 55 and 75 years old in good health and CMV-seropositive.

This chain connects TRBV15 to TRBJ2-5, with a possible D match to TRBD2 (6 bases). The J call may be faulty, since TRBJ2-7 better matches the DNA end. The CDR3 is made up of 14 amino acids. Looked up from germline, CDR1 is LNHNV and CDR2 is YYDKDF (reference sequence). This chain's CDR3 is CATSRAWGVSEQYF. In nucleotides, the CDR3 is TGTGCCACCAGCAGAGCCTGGGGGGTGAGCGAGCAGTACTTC.

The gene calls are TRBV18 and TRBJ2-7, with D possibly TRBD1 on 5 matching bases. The CDR3 extends over 13 amino acids. Germline lookup yields CDR1 KGHSH and CDR2 LQKENI. V dropped 6 bases and J dropped 2 bases, with 11 bases sitting between them. The CDR3 reads CASSRTGTYEQYF. For the CDR3, the DNA is TGTGCCAGCTCCCGCACAGGAACCTACGAGCAGTACTTC.

The V and J genes are TRBV9 and TRBJ2-3, with 9 bases lining up with TRBD2. With 6 bases clipped from V and 2 bases from J, the junction kept 7 bases outside the gene matches. The CDR3 consists of 15 residues. The germline V gene encodes CDR1 SGDLS and CDR2 YYNGEE. CDR3 nucleotide sequence: TGTGCCAGCACAAGTAGCGGGAGCTACACAGATACGCAGTATTTT. Translation: CASTSSGSYTDTQYF.

The chain uses TRBV10-3 and TRBJ2-4; TRBD1 agrees at 8 bases. V was clipped by 2 bases and J by 0 bases; unmatched bases: 6. The CDR3 runs 17 residues. The V gene's germline CDR1 is ENHRY and CDR2 SYGVKD. CDR3 region: CAISETTGGIAKNIQYF. The CDR3 region has the DNA TGTGCCATCAGTGAGACTACAGGGGGGATAGCCAAAAACATTCAGTACTTC.

This chain links TRBV7-8 with TRBJ2-1; 10 bases are shared with TRBD2. The CDR3 spans 17 residues. CDR1 is SGHVS and CDR2 is FQNEAQ in the germline V gene. The junction had 8 bases not matched to a gene; V was cut back by 5 bases and J by 1 base. Written as DNA, the CDR3 is TGTGCCAGCAGCCCCCGATTAGCGGGAGGTTCCTACAATGAGCAGTTCTTC. This translates into CASSPRLAGGSYNEQFF.

V and J are TRBV9 and TRBJ2-7, with a tentative D call TRBD2 (5 bases). This CDR3 is built from 16 residues. Germline CDR1 and CDR2: SGDLS and YYNGEE. Trimming cost V 4 bases and J 0 bases, with 17 bases left between them. CDR3 sequence reads: CASSPRASRSSYEQYF. CDR3 nucleotide sequence: TGTGCCAGCAGCCCCCGAGCTAGCCGTAGCTCCTACGAGCAGTACTTC.

The genes are TRBV5-1 and TRBJ1-4, with D unclear. Germline lookup yields CDR1 SGHRS and CDR2 YFSETQ. V was cut by 4 bases and J by 8 bases, with 12 bases left in between. This CDR3 contains 13 residues. The CDR3, as DNA: TGCGCCAGCAGCGGCGGTCCAGAGGAAAAACTGTTTTTT. Its translation is CASSGGPEEKLFF.

This clone was observed a handful of times. The DNA for the CDR3 is TGTGCCAGCAGCCCGGACAGGGATAGCTCCTACAATGAGCAGTTCTTC. Its translation is CASSPDRDSSYNEQFF. The chain is built from TRBV7-3 and TRBJ2-1; TRBD1 aligns across 8 bases. Germline CDR1 and CDR2: SGHTA and FQGTGA. This CDR3 has 16 amino acids. With 5 bases clipped from V and 0 bases from J, the junction kept 6 bases outside the gene matches.

The chain has TRBV29-1 and TRBJ2-7, with a possible D match to TRBD1 (5 bases). The germline V gene encodes CDR1 SQVTM and CDR2 ANQGSEA. There are 13 residues in the CDR3. Trimming took off 6 bases at V and 0 bases at J, with 12 bases between the two ends. Written as DNA, the CDR3 is TGCAGCGTCCGACAGCCTAGCTCCTACGAGCAGTACTTC. Translated, it gives CSVRQPSSYEQYF.

This rearrangement joins TRBV27 to TRBJ1-1; TRBD1 matches 9 bases. J gave up 6 bases and V 4 bases, and 6 bases lay outside the gene matches. This CDR3 contains 14 residues. Germline-derived CDR1 and CDR2 are MNHEY and SMNVEV (reference sequence). This CDR3 is CASSWDRARAEAFF. CDR3 in DNA: TGTGCCAGCAGTTGGGACAGGGCGAGGGCTGAAGCTTTCTTT.

The J gene is TRBJ2-3, the V gene TRBV27; 7 bases align to TRBD2. Germline V gene sequence: CDR1 MNHEY, CDR2 SMNVEV (reference sequence). CDR3 length: 16 amino acids. V gave up 8 bases and J gave up 5 bases; unmatched junction bases: 16. The CDR3 loop reads CASRRGASGGKDTQYF. In nucleotides, the CDR3 is TGTGCCAGCCGCCGAGGAGCTAGCGGAGGGAAAGATACGCAGTATTTT.

In this sample, this clone turned up a few times. The CDR3 region has the DNA TGCGCCAGCAGTCAATCTTTGGGGACAGTATCTCATGGCTACACCTTC. Protein: CASSQSLGTVSHGYTF. J is TRBJ1-2 and V is TRBV23-1; the match to TRBD1 covers 7 bases. TRBV23-1 has ORF status, its function being uncertain. The CDR3 has 16 residues. The J segment lost 6 bases and the V segment lost 0 bases, leaving 10 bases of the junction unmatched.

This clone was seen a few times. The DNA of the CDR3 is TGTGCCAGCAGCCCTCCAGCGGGAGTCGGCGGGGAGCTGTTTTTT. Translated, it gives CASSPPAGVGGELFF. This chain connects TRBV9 to TRBJ2-2; 8 nucleotides agree with TRBD2. Germline trimming cut 4 bases from V and 7 bases from J; bases unmatched to any gene: 9. Germline V gene lookup returns CDR1 SGDLS and CDR2 YYNGEE. The length of the CDR3 is 15 residues.

The rearrangement links TRBV10-3 to TRBJ2-7, with 13 bases identical to TRBD2. With V trimmed by 6 bases and J by 3 bases, 8 bases remained unmatched. Germline CDR1 is ENHRY and CDR2 is SYGVKD. The length of the CDR3 is 16 residues. Written as DNA, the CDR3 is TGTGCCATCAGCCGGGGACTAGCGGGATTGGGCTACGAGCAGTACTTC. Residues: CAISRGLAGLGYEQYF.

This clone was seen only a few times. The chain combines TRBV5-4 with TRBJ1-4, with 12 bases lining up with TRBD1. Germline V gene sequence: CDR1 SGHNT, CDR2 YYREEE (reference sequence). The CDR3 is 18 amino acids. With V trimmed by 2 bases and J by 4 bases, 9 bases remained unmatched. In nucleotides, the CDR3 is TGTGCCAGCAGCTTCCGGGACAGGGGGCGCAGGGGTAATGAAAAACTGTTTTTT. This codes for CASSFRDRGRRGNEKLFF. Together with reference TRBV5-4 and TRBJ1-4, the CDR3 gives the full variable domain: ETGVTQSPTHLIKTRGQQVTLRCSSQSGHNTVSWYQQALGQGPQFIFQYYREEENGRGNFPPRFSGLQFPNYSSELNVNALELDDSALYLCASSFRDRGRRGNEKLFFGSGTQLSVL.

The chain has TRBV12-5 and TRBJ1-2; 8 nucleotides line up with TRBD1. This CDR3 spans 16 amino acids. Looked up from germline, CDR1 is LGHNT and CDR2 is FRNRAP. The J segment lost 4 bases and the V segment lost 0 bases, leaving 7 bases of the junction unmatched. CDR3 residues: CASGLVTGGHSYGYTF. The DNA of the CDR3 is TGTGCTAGTGGTTTGGTAACAGGGGGTCATTCCTATGGCTACACCTTC.

The chain has TRBV5-1 and TRBJ1-1; 7 bases are a match to TRBD1. With 3 bases clipped from V and 4 bases from J, the junction kept 3 bases outside the gene matches. Per the germline V gene, CDR1 is SGHRS and CDR2 is YFSETQ. This CDR3 has 13 amino acids. In DNA form, the CDR3 reads TGCGCCAGCAGCTGGCAGGGGGGCACTGAAGCTTTCTTT. Translation gives CASSWQGGTEAFF.

V gene TRBV5-4 combines with J gene TRBJ1-2; TRBD1 might be the D (5 bases). The CDR3 loop spans 16 amino acids. In germline, CDR1 is SGHNT, CDR2 YYREEE (reference sequence). The V gene lost 3 bases and the J gene lost 4 bases, with 19 bases spanning the gap. DNA for the CDR3: TGTGCCAGCAGCTCGTCCGGGACTCCCACGGCCTATGGCTACACCTTC. This gives the protein CASSSSGTPTAYGYTF.

The chain's CDR3 is CASRLTQASTSEQYF. Here the CDR3 DNA reads TGTGCCAGCAGACTGACACAAGCATCAACCTCCGAGCAGTACTTC. V and J are TRBV28 and TRBJ2-7; D gene unclear. The CDR3 runs 15 residues. V lost 6 bases and J lost 6, with 21 bases in between. Germline CDR1 and CDR2: MDHEN and SYDVKM.

This clone came up once. Germline is not matched at one junction end, which may reflect a read error. The V call is TRBV5-1, the J call TRBJ2-5; D is perhaps TRBD2 (5 bases). Germline assignment: CDR1 SGHRS and CDR2 YFSETQ. CDR3 size: 13 residues. The chain's CDR3 is CVSSSPGQETQYF. In DNA form, the CDR3 reads TGCGTCAGCAGCTCGCCGGGACAAGAGACCCAGTACTTC.

The chain has TRBV21-1 and TRBJ1-5; TRBD1 was called by the table and not checked on the DNA. TRBV21-1 is annotated as a pseudogene. There are 15 residues in the CDR3. The CDR3 DNA follows: TGTGCCAGCAAGTGGGGACAGGGGAGGGGTCAGCCCCAGCATTTT. Its protein product is CASKWGQGRGQPQHF.

This clone has a single count. The V and J genes are TRBV27 and TRBJ1-2, with 7 positions matching TRBD1. The germline gives CDR1 MNHEY, CDR2 SMNVEV (reference sequence). The J segment lost 8 bases and the V segment lost 2 bases, leaving 8 bases of the junction unmatched. The CDR3 covers 14 residues. The CDR3 region is CASSLGQGVPGYTF. DNA for the CDR3: TGTGCCAGCAGTTTAGGGCAGGGGGTGCCGGGCTACACCTTC.

The CDR3 DNA reads as TGTGCCAGCTGGGAGGTCTACCCTGGAGAGACCCAGTACTTC. Its translation is CASWEVYPGETQYF. The rearrangement joins TRBV9 to TRBJ2-5, with D tentatively TRBD2 (6 bases). Trimming shortened V by 7 bases and J by 4 bases, and 17 bases separated the two germline ends. The CDR3 is 14 residues long. CDR1 and CDR2 (germline): SGDLS, YYNGEE.